These T cell receptor beta chains were read from a single sample in a study of cytomegalovirus exposure and HLA in healthy donors. Assay used: immunoSEQ multiplex PCR; TCRdb lists only in-frame clones, some missing. The table includes some 130,000 clones, 80% to 90% detected once. Input material: PBMCs. The source of these receptors is a woman in her twenties or thirties in good health and CMV-seronegative. Both conserved end residues are part of each CDR3. The D gene is left open where the match is weak. The listing skips clone size in some rows; elsewhere it reads once, few, many or a size class.

clone_size,d_call,j_call,v_call,cdr3_nt,cdr3_aa
-,-,TRBJ1-2,TRBV7-9,TGTGCCAGCAGCCGCGGACAGTCTAACTATGGCTACACCTTC,CASSRGQSNYGYTF
-,-,TRBJ1-1,TRBV18,TGTGCCAGCTCACCACGGGGGGGACACACTGAAGCTTTCTTT,CASSPRGGHTEAFF
-,-,TRBJ2-4,TRBV7-2,TGTGCCAGCAGCCCCACAAACCAAAACATTCAGTACTTC,CASSPTNQNIQYF
-,TRBD2,TRBJ2-1,TRBV7-9,TGTGCCAGCTTTCGTAGCGGGGGGGGCAATGAGCAGTTCTTC,CASFRSGGGNEQFF
-,-,TRBJ1-2,TRBV10-3,TGTGCCATCAGTGGCAGGGTAGACTATGGCTACACCTTC,CAISGRVDYGYTF
-,-,TRBJ2-5,TRBV27,TGTGCCAGCAGTTTTGTGCCGGGGGAAGAGACCCAGTACTTC,CASSFVPGEETQYF
once,-,TRBJ1-1,TRBV4-1,TGCGCCAGCAGCCAAGGCAGGGGAATCACTGAAGCTTTCTTT,CASSQGRGITEAFF
-,-,TRBJ1-1,TRBV5-4,TGTGCCAGCAGCTTTCGTGACAGGAACACTGAAGCTTTCTTT,CASSFRDRNTEAFF
-,TRBD1,TRBJ1-2,TRBV28,TGTGCCAGCAGTTCCCCGGGGACAGGGGATGGCTACACCTTC,CASSSPGTGDGYTF
once,-,TRBJ2-7,TRBV21-1,TGTGCCAGCAAGCGGGCGGGGCGCTCCTACGAGCAGTACTTC,CASKRAGRSYEQYF
-,TRBD1,TRBJ1-1,TRBV9,TGTGCCAGCAGCGCGACAAGACAGGGGCCGAGTACTGAAGCTTTCTTT,CASSATRQGPSTEAFF
-,TRBD1,TRBJ2-5,TRBV2,TGTGCCAGCAAGGGACAGGAAAAAGAGACCCAGTACTTC,CASKGQEKETQYF
-,-,TRBJ2-5,TRBV4-3,TGCGCCAGCAGCCAAGAGGCAGGGAATCAAGAGACCCAGTACTTC,CASSQEAGNQETQYF
-,-,TRBJ1-2,TRBV4-1,TGCGCCAGCAGCCAAGATCGGACAGCGAGTAATGGCTACACCTTC,CASSQDRTASNGYTF
-,TRBD2,TRBJ2-5,TRBV11-2,TGTGCCAGCAGCTTAACTCCGACTAGCGGGGGTCAAGAGACCCAGTACTTC,CASSLTPTSGGQETQYF
-,-,TRBJ2-3,TRBV4-1,TGCGCCAGCAGCCAAGATGGAAGGGGCGGAGATACGCAGTATTTT,CASSQDGRGGDTQYF
-,TRBD2,TRBJ2-2,TRBV7-9,TGTGCCAGCAGCCCTCGGGCTAGCGGCCGTGGCGGGGAGCTGTTTTTT,CASSPRASGRGGELFF
-,-,TRBJ2-5,TRBV2,TGTGCCAGCAGTGAAGCCCGAGAGACCCAGTACTTC,CASSEARETQYF
-,-,TRBJ2-6,TRBV7-2,TGTGCCAGCAGCTTATCTAGCTCTGGGGCCAACGTCCTGACTTTC,CASSLSSSGANVLTF
-,TRBD1,TRBJ1-3,TRBV5-1,TGCGCCAGCCGGGACAGCTCCTCTGGAAACACCATATATTTT,CASRDSSSGNTIYF
-,TRBD1,TRBJ2-1,TRBV10-1,TGCGCCAGCAGTGGGGACAGGGGAAAAAATGAGCAGTTCTTC,CASSGDRGKNEQFF
-,TRBD1,TRBJ1-2,TRBV5-4,TGTGCCAGCAGCTTGAAGCGGACAGGGGGAGGCTACACCTTC,CASSLKRTGGGYTF
-,-,TRBJ1-5,TRBV4-1,TGCGCCAGCAGCCAAGAGACCCCAGGAGGGCCCCAGCATTTT,CASSQETPGGPQHF
once,TRBD1,TRBJ1-6,TRBV10-1,TGCGCCAGCAGGTATAACAGGGGTTGGTCCTATAATTCACCCCTCCACTTT,CASRYNRGWSYNSPLHF
-,TRBD1,TRBJ1-2,TRBV5-6,TGTGCCAGCAGCTTGTTCCGGATGGACAGGGACTATGGCTACACCTTC,CASSLFRMDRDYGYTF
-,-,TRBJ1-1,TRBV20-1,TGCAGTGCTAGGGACACCATTTTAGCTTTCTTT,CSARDTILAFF
-,-,TRBJ1-2,TRBV27,TGTGCCAGCAGGGCGGACTATGGCTACACCTTC,CASRADYGYTF
-,TRBD2,TRBJ2-1,TRBV28,TGTGCCAGCAGTTCCCTCGGGTGGCGGGGGGGCCTACCTCATGAGCAGTTCTTC,CASSSLGWRGGLPHEQFF
-,TRBD1,TRBJ1-3,TRBV29-1,TGCAGCGGGACAGGGGGCCAGGGAAACACCATATATTTT,CSGTGGQGNTIYF
-,-,TRBJ1-5,TRBV19,TGTGCCAGTAGTATACTGGGGGGAGAGCCCCAGCATTTT,CASSILGGEPQHF
-,-,TRBJ2-3,TRBV13,TGTGCCAGCAGCTTACGTAAGGGGGGGGCCGGGACAGATACGCAGTATTTT,CASSLRKGGAGTDTQYF
few,-,TRBJ2-2,TRBV13,TGTGCCAGCAGCGGGGGCCCAGCCGGGGAGCTGTTTTTT,CASSGGPAGELFF
-,-,TRBJ1-5,TRBV5-1,TGCGCCAGCAGCTTGGGGCCAGAAGGCAATCAGCCCCAGCATTTT,CASSLGPEGNQPQHF
-,TRBD1,TRBJ2-3,TRBV5-1,TGCGCCAGCAGCTCGGCGGGTGTCGGGACAGGGTTGATGGATACGCAGTATTTT,CASSSAGVGTGLMDTQYF
-,-,TRBJ2-7,TRBV2,TGTGCCAGCAGTGTCGCTGGCGGTCCCACCTACGAGCAGTACTTC,CASSVAGGPTYEQYF
once,-,TRBJ1-3,TRBV30,TGTGCCTGGAAGACAAAGGGAAACACCATATATTTT,CAWKTKGNTIYF
once,-,TRBJ2-5,TRBV11-2,TGTGCCAGCAGCTCCACGAGGGCAGGGGGGCAAGAGACCCAGTACTTC,CASSSTRAGGQETQYF
-,-,TRBJ2-5,TRBV5-1,TGCGCCAGCAGCTTGGGAGGAGGGAGTGGGGAGACCCAGTACTTC,CASSLGGGSGETQYF
-,TRBD1,TRBJ2-1,TRBV13,TGTGCCAGCAGCCCAGGGGACAGGGGAAATACAGGTGAGCAGTTCTTC,CASSPGDRGNTGEQFF
-,-,TRBJ2-3,TRBV6-6,TGTGCCAGCAGGCGGGGACAGACAGATACGCAGTATTTT,CASRRGQTDTQYF
-,TRBD2,TRBJ2-5,TRBV18,TGTGCCAGCTCACCGCTTGGCCCCGCTAGCGGGGGGACTGAAGAGACCCAGTACTTC,CASSPLGPASGGTEETQYF
-,-,TRBJ2-1,TRBV2,TGTGCCAGCAGTGGTCTGGCAGATCCCTACAATGAGCAGTTCTTC,CASSGLADPYNEQFF
-,-,TRBJ1-1,TRBV5-1,TGCGCCAGCAGCGTGGACGGGAACACTGAAGCTTTCTTT,CASSVDGNTEAFF
-,-,TRBJ2-7,TRBV7-8,TGTGCCAGCAGCTTAGTGCCGGGGATCGGGGGGCAGTACTTC,CASSLVPGIGGQYF
-,-,TRBJ2-7,TRBV25-1,TGTGCCAGCAGTGAAAACGAAGGTAGAGGCTACGAGCAGTACTTC,CASSENEGRGYEQYF
-,-,TRBJ2-5,TRBV27,TGTGCCAGCAGTTTAAGGGGGGGCTACACACAAGAGACCCAGTACTTC,CASSLRGGYTQETQYF
-,TRBD1,TRBJ1-2,TRBV28,TGTGCCAGCAGAGGACAGGGGGATTTTTATGGCTACACCTTC,CASRGQGDFYGYTF
-,TRBD1,TRBJ1-2,TRBV6-6,TGTGCCAGCAGTTACACAGGGGGCAACTATGGCTACACCTTC,CASSYTGGNYGYTF
few,-,TRBJ1-5,TRBV7-8,TGTGCCAGCAGTCCTACCGACAGTTCTGATCAGCCCCAGCATTTT,CASSPTDSSDQPQHF
-,-,TRBJ2-7,TRBV7-8,TGTGCCAGCAAAGTTTGGGACACATCTTCCTACGAGCAGTACTTC,CASKVWDTSSYEQYF
-,-,TRBJ1-1,TRBV2,TGTGCCAGCAGTGTTCTCCGCCAGGATATCGAAGCTTTCTTT,CASSVLRQDIEAFF
-,TRBD1,TRBJ2-7,TRBV7-9,TGTGCCAGCAGCTCCCGGGACAGCTCCTACGAGCAGTACTTC,CASSSRDSSYEQYF
-,-,TRBJ1-2,TRBV4-1,TGCGCCAGCAGCCAAGATCTAGGACAAGGCTACACCTTC,CASSQDLGQGYTF
-,-,TRBJ1-3,TRBV4-2,TGTGCCAGCAGCCAAGTTCTGGTGGGGGGTAGAAACACCATATATTTT,CASSQVLVGGRNTIYF
once,-,TRBJ1-5,TRBV4-1,TGCGCCAGCAGCCAAGAAGGTTCAGGGTTACAGCCCCAGCATTTT,CASSQEGSGLQPQHF